This T cell receptor beta chain was found in a study of CD4 T cells in relation to SARS-CoV-2 and coronaviruses. Measured with immunoSEQ multiplex PCR; TCRdb has only the in-frame clones, and not every one. The sample contains about 59,000 clones, 70% to 90% of which appear only once. The unexposed donors gave CD4+ T cells in about 2011-2018, prior to COVID-19. Trimming cost V 7 bases and J 0 bases, with 14 bases left between them. Germline V gene lookup returns CDR1 SGHRS and CDR2 YFSETQ. The CDR3 runs to 14 residues. This clonotype was obtained from a human donor in good health. What was sequenced was memory CD4+ T cells from PBMCs. V usage is TRBV5-1 and J usage is TRBJ2-7, with D maybe TRBD2 (5 bases). The CDR3 loop is CASRSAVSSYEQYF. CDR3 coding DNA: TGCGCCAGCCGTAGCGCCGTGAGCTCCTACGAGCAGTACTTC. Together with reference TRBV5-1 and TRBJ2-7, the CDR3 gives the full variable domain: KAGVTQTPRYLIKTRGQQVTLSCSPISGHRSVSWYQQTPGQGLQFLFEYFSETQRNKGNFPGRFSGRQFSNSRSEMNVSTLELGDSALYLCASRSAVSSYEQYFGPGTRLTVT.